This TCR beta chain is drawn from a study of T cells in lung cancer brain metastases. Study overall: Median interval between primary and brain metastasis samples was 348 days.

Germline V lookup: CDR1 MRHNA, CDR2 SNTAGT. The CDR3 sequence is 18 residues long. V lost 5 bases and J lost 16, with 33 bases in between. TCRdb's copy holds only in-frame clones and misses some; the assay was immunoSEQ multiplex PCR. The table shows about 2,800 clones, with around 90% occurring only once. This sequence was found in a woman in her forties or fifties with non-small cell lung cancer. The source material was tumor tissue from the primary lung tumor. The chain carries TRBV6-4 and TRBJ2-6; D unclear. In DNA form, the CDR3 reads TGTGCCAGCAGTACGATTCCCTCACAGACAAAGTCGGGCCAACGTCTGACTTTC. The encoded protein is CASSTIPSQTKSGQRLTF.